This T cell receptor (beta chain) was found in a study of shared clonotypes between healthy human individuals (TCRdb year 2020). At the level of the whole study: A couple of women and three men aged 18 to 49 years were included in the cohort. For each donor, CD4 naive and CD4 memory were each given three plates, CD8 naive was given two plates, and CD8 memory was given one plate. To estimate repertoire size and how much clonotype sharing occurs between individuals, the study deeply sequenced the blood TCR repertoires of several healthy adults. Libraries were prepared and TCR repertoires were sequenced by different laboratories using diverse techniques, in order to increase sequencing depth and limit assay-specific biases. Between about 0.8 and 8.9 billion PBMCs per donor were obtained by leukapheresis.

Using the deep immunoSEQ assay, multiplex PCR amplified TCR CDR3 regions from genomic DNA. For each cell subset, the extracted genomic DNA was distributed evenly across all wells of several immunoSEQ 96-well plates, and each plate served as one replicate. For sorted subsets, each replicate PCR was loaded with 150 to 250 ng genomic DNA, equivalent to 30,000 or so T cell genomes. Purified libraries were quantified with a Qubit 3.0 fluorometer, sized on a Bioanalyzer 2100, and re-quantified with the KAPA Library Quantification kit. Every immunoSEQ 96-well plate was sequenced on a dedicated single-read 150-cycle Illumina NextSeq 550 flow cell. Processing in the source paper ran as follows. Because the immunoSEQ output held only junctional sequences and lacked quality scores, the filtering could not match the filtering applied to full-length reads. Sequences were annotated with PyIR, a Python wrapper for IgBLAST v1.9, using IMGT germline references to assign V/J genes and CDR3. Reads were removed for weak V/J assignments (E-value above 1e-6), missing CDR3, stop codons, out-of-frame junctions, or ambiguous translated residues. V3J clonotypes were defined as sequences sharing an identical inferred V gene, J gene, and CDR3 amino acid sequence. To compute the percentage overlap between repertoires, the number of shared unique clonotypes was divided by the size of the smaller repertoire. Richness of each repertoire was evaluated using RTK rarefaction, the Chao1 estimator, and Recon v2.1 estimates of unobserved clonotypes. OLGA was used to compute generation probabilities for all TCRbeta clonotypes that the gDNA method yielded from four donors. This is the immuneACCESS table as TCRdb keeps it, with only in-frame sequences that have V and J called. A part of the clones is gone; compared with another copy, unresolved V genes explain less than half, and the rest is unexplained. V and J calls and clone size are as listed in that table; D and trimming were resolved from the DNA. The sample contains approximately 2.4 million clones, nearly 97% of them found a single time. Of the sample, around 0.13% falls within the top ten clones.

The donors were healthy, HIV-negative adults who had no recently reported acute infections or vaccinations. All donors were Caucasian adults living in Nashville, Tennessee, USA. CD4+ T cells were enriched by magnetic negative selection, after which naive cells were positively selected on CD45RA and the negative fraction was taken as the memory subset. Blood was obtained by leukapheresis, after which PBMCs were separated by Ficoll-Histopaque density gradient centrifugation and cryopreserved in liquid nitrogen vapor phase. Analytical flow cytometry was used to check the purity and quantity of every magnetically sorted T cell population. From each sorted fraction, genomic DNA was isolated and quantified by UV absorbance on a Nanodrop 2000c. Concerning this clone: What this receptor recognizes is not known. Base-call qualities are not available, and no considerably larger clone is one nucleotide away.

General study outcomes and caveats: Based on pairwise subsampling, the degree of clonotype sharing among donors was expected to be affected by sequencing depth. Rarefaction of sorted-subset datasets indicated incomplete sequencing despite the large sequencing depth. Compared with non-shared clonotypes, clonotypes shared by all four sorted-subset donors had higher generation probabilities. Because the study included a small number of donors, the genetic and exposure-history diversity represented was limited. Sharing across several donors was observed for 5% to 6.5% of naive CD4, 3% to 3.5% of naive CD8, 2% to 2.5% of memory CD4, and around 0.4% of memory CD8 clonotypes. Only blood was sampled, and tissue TCR repertoires likely differ from those in blood. Naive subsets generally had larger estimated clonotype richness than memory subsets did.

V is reduced by 0 bases and J by 4 bases, leaving a spacing of 16 bases between them. CDR3 length: 16 amino acids, cysteine to phenylalanine. Only the CDR3 DNA stays, 48 bases, in frame from base 1. The germline V gene (reference sequence) gives CDR1 as GTSNPN and CDR2 as SVGIG. The clonotype was recovered from a man younger than 35 in good health. Sequencing was done on a sample of naive CD4+ T cells sorted from blood. The cell subset or site label for this specimen denotes: CD45RA+ positively selected. This chain joins TRBV30 to TRBJ2-1; the D region possibly corresponds to TRBD1 (5 bases align). CDR3 loop: CAWSVLQLGQYNEQFF. The DNA reads as follows: TGTGCCTGGAGTGTCCTACAACTGGGGCAGTACAATGAGCAGTTCTTC.